This paragraph reports one T cell receptor beta chain. The antigen is undetermined. The data stem from a study of a mutant IDH1 vaccine in newly diagnosed glioma. With 7 bases removed from V and 5 bases from J, the gap between germline ends came to 14 bases. The CDR3 contains 13 residues. The germline V gene encodes CDR1 SNHLY and CDR2 FYNNEI. The repertoire was sequenced with immunoSEQ multiplex PCR; TCRdb's copy has only in-frame clones and lacks some. The sample contains approximately 22,000 clones, about 80% of which appear only once. Time point: week 47, end of study. Every vaccination contained 300 ug of the mutant IDH1 20-mer peptide and was paired with topical imiquimod.

The specimen was PBMCs, collected from a glioma patient whose treatment included an IDH1 peptide vaccine. The TCR comes from a man aged 35-49 years with glioma. Some clones in this sample may be carry-over from other donors' samples. V usage is TRBV2 and J usage is TRBJ1-1; tentatively, D is TRBD1 (5 bases). The CDR3 spells CASTRGRGTEAFF. The CDR3 DNA sequence: TGTGCCAGCACTCGGGGCCGGGGGACTGAAGCTTTCTTT.